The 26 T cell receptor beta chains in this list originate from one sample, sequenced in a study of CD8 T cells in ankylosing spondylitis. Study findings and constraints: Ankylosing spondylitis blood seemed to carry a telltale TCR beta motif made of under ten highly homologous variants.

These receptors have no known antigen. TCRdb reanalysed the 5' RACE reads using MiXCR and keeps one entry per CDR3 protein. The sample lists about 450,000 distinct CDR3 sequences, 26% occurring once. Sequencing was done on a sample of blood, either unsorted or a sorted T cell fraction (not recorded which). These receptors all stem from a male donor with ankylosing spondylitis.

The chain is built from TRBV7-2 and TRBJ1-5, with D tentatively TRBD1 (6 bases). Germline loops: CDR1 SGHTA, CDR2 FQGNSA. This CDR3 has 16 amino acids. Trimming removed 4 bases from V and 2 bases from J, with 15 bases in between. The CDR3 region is CASSSQAGARNQPQHF. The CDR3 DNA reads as TGTGCCAGCAGCTCTCAGGCAGGGGCTCGCAATCAGCCCCAGCATTTT.

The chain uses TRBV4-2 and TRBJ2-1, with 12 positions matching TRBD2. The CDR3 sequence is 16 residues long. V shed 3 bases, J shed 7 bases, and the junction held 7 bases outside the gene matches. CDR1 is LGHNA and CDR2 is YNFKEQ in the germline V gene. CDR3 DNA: TGTGCCAGCAGCCAGAGACTAGCGGGAGTTATGAATGAGCAGTTCTTC. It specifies CASSQRLAGVMNEQFF.

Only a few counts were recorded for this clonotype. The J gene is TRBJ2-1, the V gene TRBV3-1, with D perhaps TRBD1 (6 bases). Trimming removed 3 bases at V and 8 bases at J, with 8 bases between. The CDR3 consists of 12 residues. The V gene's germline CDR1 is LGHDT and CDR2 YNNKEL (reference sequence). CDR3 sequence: CASSQQGYEQFF. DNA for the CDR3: TGTGCCAGCAGCCAGCAGGGGTATGAGCAGTTCTTC.

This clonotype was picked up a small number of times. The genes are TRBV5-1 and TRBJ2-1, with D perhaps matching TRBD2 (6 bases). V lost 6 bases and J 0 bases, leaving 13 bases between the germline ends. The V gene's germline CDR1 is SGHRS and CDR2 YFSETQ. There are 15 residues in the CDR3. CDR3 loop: CASTIGGSSYNEQFF. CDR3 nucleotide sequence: TGCGCCAGCACCATTGGGGGGAGCTCCTACAATGAGCAGTTCTTC.

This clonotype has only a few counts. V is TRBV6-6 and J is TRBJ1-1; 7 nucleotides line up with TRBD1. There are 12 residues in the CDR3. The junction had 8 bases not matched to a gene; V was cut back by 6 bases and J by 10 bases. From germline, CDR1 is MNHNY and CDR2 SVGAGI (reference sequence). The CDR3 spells CASRGQDGGAFF. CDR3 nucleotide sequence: TGTGCCAGCAGAGGACAGGACGGAGGAGCTTTCTTT.

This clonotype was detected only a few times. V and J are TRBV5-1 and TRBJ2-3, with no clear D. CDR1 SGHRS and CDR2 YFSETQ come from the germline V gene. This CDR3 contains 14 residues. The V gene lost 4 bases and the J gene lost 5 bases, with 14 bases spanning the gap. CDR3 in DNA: TGCGCCAGCAGCACCCGGGCCGTGGGAGATACGCAGTATTTT. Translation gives CASSTRAVGDTQYF.

CDR3 nucleotide sequence: TGTGCCAGCAGCCGGCCTCTAGCGGGAGTTTACAATGAGCAGTTCTTC. Translated, it gives CASSRPLAGVYNEQFF. The V and J genes are TRBV12-3 or TRBV12-4 and TRBJ2-1; 10 bases align to TRBD2. The CDR3 has 16 residues. V shed 6 bases and J 4 bases; nucleotides not matched to a gene: 9.

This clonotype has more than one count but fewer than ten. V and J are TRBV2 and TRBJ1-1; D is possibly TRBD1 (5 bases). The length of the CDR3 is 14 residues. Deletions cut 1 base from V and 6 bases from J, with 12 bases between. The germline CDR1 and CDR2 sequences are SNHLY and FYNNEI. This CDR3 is CASSEGGRTAEAFF. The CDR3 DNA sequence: TGTGCCAGCAGTGAAGGGGGGAGAACCGCTGAAGCTTTCTTT.

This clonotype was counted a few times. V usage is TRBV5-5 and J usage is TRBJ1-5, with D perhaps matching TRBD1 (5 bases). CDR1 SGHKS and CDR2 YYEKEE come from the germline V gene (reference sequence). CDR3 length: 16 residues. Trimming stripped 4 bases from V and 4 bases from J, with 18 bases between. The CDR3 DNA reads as TGTGCCAGCAGCCCCCAGGAGGGGCAGACTAATCAGCCCCAGCATTTT. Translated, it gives CASSPQEGQTNQPQHF.

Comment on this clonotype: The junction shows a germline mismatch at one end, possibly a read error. In nucleotides, the CDR3 is TGTGCCAGCAGTCAAACTACAGGGAGCTCCTATAATCCACCCCTCCACTTT. Its translation is CASSQTTGSSYNPPLHF. This chain links TRBV12-3 or TRBV12-4 with TRBJ1-6, with D perhaps matching TRBD1 (6 bases). The CDR3 runs 17 residues.

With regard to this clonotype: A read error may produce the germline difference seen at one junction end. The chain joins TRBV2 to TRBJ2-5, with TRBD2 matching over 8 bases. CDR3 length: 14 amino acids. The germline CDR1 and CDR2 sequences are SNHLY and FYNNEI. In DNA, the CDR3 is TGTACCAGCAGGGGACACCAGCGGGAGGAGACCCAGTACTTC. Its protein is CTSRGHQREETQYF.

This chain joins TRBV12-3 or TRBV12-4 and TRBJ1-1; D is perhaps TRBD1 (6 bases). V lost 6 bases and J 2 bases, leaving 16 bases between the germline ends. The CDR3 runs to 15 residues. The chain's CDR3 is CASRPPDRRNTEAFF. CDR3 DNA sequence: TGTGCCAGCAGACCACCTGACAGGCGCAACACTGAAGCTTTCTTT.

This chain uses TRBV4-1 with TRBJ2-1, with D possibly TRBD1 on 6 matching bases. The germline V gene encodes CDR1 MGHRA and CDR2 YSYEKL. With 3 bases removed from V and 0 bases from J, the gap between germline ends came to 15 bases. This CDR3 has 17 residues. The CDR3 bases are TGCGCCAGCAGCCAGTCACCTACAGGGTCCTCCTACAATGAGCAGTTCTTC. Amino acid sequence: CASSQSPTGSSYNEQFF.

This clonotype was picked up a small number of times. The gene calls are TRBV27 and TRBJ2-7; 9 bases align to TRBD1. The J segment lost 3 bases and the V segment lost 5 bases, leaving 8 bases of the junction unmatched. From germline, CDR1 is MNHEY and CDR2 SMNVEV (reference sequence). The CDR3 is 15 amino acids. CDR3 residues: CASSRPGTGFYEQYF. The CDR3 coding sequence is TGTGCCAGCAGTAGACCGGGGACAGGGTTCTACGAGCAGTACTTC.

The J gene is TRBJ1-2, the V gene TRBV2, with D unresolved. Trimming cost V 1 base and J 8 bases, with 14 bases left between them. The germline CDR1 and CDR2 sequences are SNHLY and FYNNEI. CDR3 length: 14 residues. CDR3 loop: CASSEVGRPTGYTF. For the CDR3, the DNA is TGTGCCAGCAGTGAAGTTGGCCGCCCCACGGGCTACACCTTC. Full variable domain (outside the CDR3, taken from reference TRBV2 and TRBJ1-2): EPEVTQTPSHQVTQMGQEVILRCVPISNHLYFYWYRQILGQKVEFLVSFYNNEISEKSEIFDDQFSVERPDGSNFTLKIRSTKLEDSAMYFCASSEVGRPTGYTFGSGTRLTVV.

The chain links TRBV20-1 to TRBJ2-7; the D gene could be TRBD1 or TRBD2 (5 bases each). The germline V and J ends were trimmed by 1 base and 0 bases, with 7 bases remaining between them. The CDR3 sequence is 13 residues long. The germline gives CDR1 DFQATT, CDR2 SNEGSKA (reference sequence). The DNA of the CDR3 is TGCAGTGCTAGAGGGGACCACTCCTACGAGCAGTACGTC. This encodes CSARGDHSYEQYV.

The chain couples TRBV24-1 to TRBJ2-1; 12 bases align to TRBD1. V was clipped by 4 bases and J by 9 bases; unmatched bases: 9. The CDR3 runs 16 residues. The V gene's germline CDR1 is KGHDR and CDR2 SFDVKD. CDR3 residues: CATSDPGQGASGEQFF. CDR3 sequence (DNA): TGTGCCACCAGTGACCCGGGACAGGGGGCTTCGGGTGAGCAGTTCTTC.

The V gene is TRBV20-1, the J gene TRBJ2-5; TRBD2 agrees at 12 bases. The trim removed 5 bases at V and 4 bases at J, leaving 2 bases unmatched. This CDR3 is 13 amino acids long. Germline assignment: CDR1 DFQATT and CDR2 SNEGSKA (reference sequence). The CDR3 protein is CSAGTSGLETQYF. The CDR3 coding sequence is TGCAGTGCTGGGACTAGCGGGTTAGAGACCCAGTACTTC.

CDR3 sequence: CASSTTTGLAKLFF. In nucleotides, the CDR3 is TGTGCCAGCAGCACCACGACAGGGCTGGCGAAACTGTTTTTT. The chain recombines TRBV9 with TRBJ1-4, with 7 bases identical to TRBD1. V lost 4 bases, J lost 11 bases, and 11 bases stayed unmatched. Germline CDR1 reads SGDLS; CDR2 reads YYNGEE. The CDR3 has 14 residues.

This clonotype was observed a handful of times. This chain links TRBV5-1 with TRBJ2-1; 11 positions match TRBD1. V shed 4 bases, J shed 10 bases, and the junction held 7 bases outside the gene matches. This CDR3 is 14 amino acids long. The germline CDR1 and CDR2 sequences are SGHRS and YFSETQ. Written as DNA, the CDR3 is TGCGCCAGCAGCAACAGGACAGGGGGCCTGGAGCAGTTCTTC. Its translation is CASSNRTGGLEQFF.

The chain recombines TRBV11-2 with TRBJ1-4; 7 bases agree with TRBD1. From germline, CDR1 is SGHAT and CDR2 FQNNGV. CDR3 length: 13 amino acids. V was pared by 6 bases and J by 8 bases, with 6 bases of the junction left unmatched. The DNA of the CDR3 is TGTGCCAGCAGACGGGACAGCGGGGAAAAACTGTTTTTT. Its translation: CASRRDSGEKLFF.

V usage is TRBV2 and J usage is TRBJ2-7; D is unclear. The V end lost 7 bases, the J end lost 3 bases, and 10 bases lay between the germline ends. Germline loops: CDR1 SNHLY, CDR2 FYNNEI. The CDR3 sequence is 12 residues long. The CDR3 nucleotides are TGTGCCAGCAACCTCGTCCACTACGAGCAGTACGTC. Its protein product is CASNLVHYEQYV.

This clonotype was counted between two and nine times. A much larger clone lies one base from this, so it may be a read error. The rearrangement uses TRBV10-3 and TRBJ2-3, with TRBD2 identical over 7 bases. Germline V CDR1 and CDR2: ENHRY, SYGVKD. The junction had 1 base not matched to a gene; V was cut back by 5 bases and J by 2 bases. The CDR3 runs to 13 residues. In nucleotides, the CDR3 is TGTGCCATCAGTCGGGACTACACAGATACGCAGTATTTT. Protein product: CAISRDYTDTQYF.

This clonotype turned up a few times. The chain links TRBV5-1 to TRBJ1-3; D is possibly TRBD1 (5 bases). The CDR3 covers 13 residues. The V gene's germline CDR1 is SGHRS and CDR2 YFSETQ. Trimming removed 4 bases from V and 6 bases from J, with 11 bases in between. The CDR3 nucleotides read TGCGCCAGCAGCCTGGAGGGGATAAACACCATATATTTT. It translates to CASSLEGINTIYF.

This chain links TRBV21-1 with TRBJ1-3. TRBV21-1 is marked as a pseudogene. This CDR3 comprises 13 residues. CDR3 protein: CASSNRGRNTIYF. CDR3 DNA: TGTGCCAGCAGCAATAGAGGGAGGAACACCATATATTTT.

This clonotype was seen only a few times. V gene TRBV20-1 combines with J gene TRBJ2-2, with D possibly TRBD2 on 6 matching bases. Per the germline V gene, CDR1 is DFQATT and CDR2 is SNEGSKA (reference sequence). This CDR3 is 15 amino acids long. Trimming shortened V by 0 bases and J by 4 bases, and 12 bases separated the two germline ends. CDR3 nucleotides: TGCAGTGCTAGAGATCTCGAGCGGGCCACCGGGGAGCTGTTTTTT. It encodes CSARDLERATGELFF.